This TCR beta chain derives from a study of vaccination and CD4 T cells after COVID-19. Study-wide background: Six males and four females constituted the convalescent cohort, two of whom were Hispanic.

Regarding treatment: roughly 11-day PBMC culture with coronavirus spike peptide pools or control peptides (ViraFEST assay). The assay that was used to sequence DNA from cultured CD4+ T cells was the Oncomine TCR Beta short-read assay. TCRdb itself ran the PCR reads through MiXCR, one entry per CDR3 protein. There are fewer than 15,000 distinct CDR3 sequences in the sample; 56% occur only once, and roughly 15% lies in the top ten. With respect to this clonotype: Its antigen is still unknown.

This TCR came from a human donor who had recovered from COVID-19. Sequencing was done on a sample of CD4+ T cells from blood, cultured in vitro.

The CDR3 loop reads CASSQEGLAGEQETQYF. DNA of the CDR3: TGCGCCAGCAGCCAAGAAGGATTAGCGGGAGAGCAAGAGACCCAGTACTTC. V and J are TRBV4-1 and TRBJ2-5; 9 positions match TRBD2. The germline V gene has CDR1 MGHRA and CDR2 YSYEKL. The CDR3 is made up of 17 amino acids. Trimming cost V 0 bases and J 2 bases; bases outside gene matches: 7.